This note documents a single T cell receptor beta chain sequence. What it binds is not known. Sample time point: persistent/refractory GD, antithyroid drugs over 5 years with positive TRAb. From PBMCs, RNA was extracted and then used to make the TCR library. The authors diagnosed Graves' disease using American Thyroid Association guidelines. This sample stems from a study of regulatory T cells in long-lasting Graves disease. Building the TCR beta libraries relied on iRepertoire HTBI primers, and CDR3 regions underwent Arm-PCR. TCRdb redid the calling of the multiplex PCR reads with MiXCR, one entry per CDR3 protein. Here the sample spans 400,000 or so distinct CDR3 sequences, less than 25% being singletons. Study-level results: Persistent disease was characterized by preferential usage of TRBV28, TRBJ1-2 and TRBJ2-5. Patients with persistent Graves' had lower TCR diversity than newly diagnosed patients.

The CDR3 sequence is 15 residues long. From germline, CDR1 is KGHSH and CDR2 LQKENI. V dropped 2 bases and J dropped 0 bases, with 10 bases sitting between them. This sequence was found in a female donor with Graves disease. Here the sequenced sample was peripheral blood mononuclear cells (PBMCs), taken when the disease was refractory, from a patient treated with antithyroid drugs. The rearrangement links TRBV18 to TRBJ1-1; a weak D match, TRBD1 (6 bases). The chain's CDR3 is CASSPARGMNTEAFF. CDR3 in DNA: TGTGCCAGCTCACCAGCCAGGGGAATGAACACTGAAGCTTTCTTT.